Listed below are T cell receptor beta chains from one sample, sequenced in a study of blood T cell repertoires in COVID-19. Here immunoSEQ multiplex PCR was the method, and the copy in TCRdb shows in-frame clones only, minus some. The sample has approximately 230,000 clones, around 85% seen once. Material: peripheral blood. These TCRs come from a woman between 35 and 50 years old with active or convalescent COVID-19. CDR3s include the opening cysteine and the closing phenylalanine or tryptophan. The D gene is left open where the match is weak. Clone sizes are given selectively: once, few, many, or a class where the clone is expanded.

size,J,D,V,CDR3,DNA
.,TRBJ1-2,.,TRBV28,CASSSGTNYGYTF,TGTGCCAGCAGTTCCGGGACAAACTATGGCTACACCTTC
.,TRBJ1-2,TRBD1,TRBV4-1,CASNRDRAAGYGYTF,TGCGCCAGCAACAGGGACAGGGCGGCTGGCTATGGCTACACCTTC
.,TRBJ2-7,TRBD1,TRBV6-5,CASRDSGTGYYEQYF,TGTGCCAGCAGAGATTCCGGGACAGGGTACTACGAGCAGTACTTC
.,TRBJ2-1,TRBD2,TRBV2,CASSKAGGSSDEQFF,TGTGCCAGCAGTAAAGCGGGGGGATCCAGCGATGAGCAGTTCTTC
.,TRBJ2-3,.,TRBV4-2,CASSSNTDTQYF,TGTGCCAGCAGCTCAAACACAGATACGCAGTATTTT
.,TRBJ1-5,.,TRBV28,CASSLRQSNQPQHF,TGTGCCAGCAGTTTGAGACAGAGCAATCAGCCCCAGCATTTT
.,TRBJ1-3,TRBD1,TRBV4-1,CASSTIRDRGNTIYF,TGCGCCAGCAGCACCATCCGGGACAGGGGAAACACCATATATTTT
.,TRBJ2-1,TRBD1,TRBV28,CASSFSGQGRIDEQFF,TGTGCCAGCAGTTTTTCCGGACAGGGGCGTATCGATGAGCAGTTCTTC
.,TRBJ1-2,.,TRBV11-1,CASTFRGGMVDGYTF,TGTGCCAGCACCTTCCGGGGAGGGATGGTCGATGGCTACACCTTC
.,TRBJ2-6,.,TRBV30,CAWSVRAGANVLTF,TGTGCCTGGAGTGTACGGGCTGGGGCCAACGTCCTGACTTTC
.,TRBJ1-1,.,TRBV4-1,CASSQERWRNTEAFF,TGCGCCAGCAGCCAAGAACGGTGGAGGAACACTGAAGCTTTCTTT
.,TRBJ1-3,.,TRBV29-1,CMALSGNTIYF,TGCATGGCTCTCTCTGGAAACACCATATATTTT
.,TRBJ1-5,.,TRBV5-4,CASSTDGVNQPQHF,TGTGCCAGCAGCACCGACGGGGTCAATCAGCCCCAGCATTTT
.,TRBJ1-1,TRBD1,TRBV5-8,CASSLGAGGTEAFF,TGTGCCAGCAGCTTGGGGGCAGGGGGCACTGAAGCTTTCTTT
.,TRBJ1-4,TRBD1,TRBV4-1,CASSRTGALGEKLFF,TGCGCCAGCAGCCGTACAGGGGCCCTTGGGGAAAAACTGTTTTTT
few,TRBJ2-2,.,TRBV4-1,CASNDYTGELFF,TGCGCCAGCAACGACTACACCGGGGAGCTGTTTTTT
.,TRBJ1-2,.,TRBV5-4,CASSPLAGVGYTF,TGTGCCAGCAGCCCCCTGGCAGGCGTTGGCTACACCTTC
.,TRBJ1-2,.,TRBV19,CASRTWGDYGYTF,TGTGCCAGTAGAACCTGGGGGGACTATGGCTACACCTTC
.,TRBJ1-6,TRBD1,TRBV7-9,CASSGQGNSPLHF,TGTGCCAGCTCTGGACAGGGGAATTCACCCCTCCACTTT
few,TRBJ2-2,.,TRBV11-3,CASSLTGTGELFF,TGTGCCAGCAGCCTGACAGGCACCGGGGAGCTGTTTTTT
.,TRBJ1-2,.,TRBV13,CASSLTDYYGYTF,TGTGCCAGCAGCTTGACGGACTACTATGGCTACACCTTC
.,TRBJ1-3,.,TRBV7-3,CASSREGFGNTIYF,TGTGCCAGCAGCCGAGAGGGATTTGGAAACACCATATATTTT
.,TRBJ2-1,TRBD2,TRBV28,CASSSAVRAGGKQFF,TGTGCCAGCAGTTCCGCGGTTCGAGCGGGGGGGAAGCAGTTCTTC
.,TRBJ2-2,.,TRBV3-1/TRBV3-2,CASSQTLDYSGELFF,TGTGCCAGCAGCCAGACCCTAGACTATTCTGGGGAGCTGTTTTTT
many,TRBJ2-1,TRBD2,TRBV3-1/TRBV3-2,CASSLGTSGGPREQFF,TGTGCCAGCAGCCTCGGGACTAGCGGGGGCCCCCGGGAGCAGTTCTTC
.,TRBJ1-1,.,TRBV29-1,CSVLNQAEAFF,TGCAGCGTACTGAACCAGGCTGAAGCTTTCTTT
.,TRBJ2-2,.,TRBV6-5,CASSPGGTGELFF,TGTGCCAGCAGCCCAGGAGGGACCGGGGAGCTGTTTTTT
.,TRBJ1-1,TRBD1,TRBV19,CAISQGAGNTEAFF,TGTGCCATTTCCCAGGGGGCTGGAAACACTGAAGCTTTCTTT
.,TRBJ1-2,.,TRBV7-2,CASSLGSSNYGYTF,TGTGCCAGCAGCCTCGGGAGTAGTAACTATGGCTACACCTTC
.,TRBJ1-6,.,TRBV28,CATRVGGNSPLHF,TGTGCCACCAGAGTGGGAGGGAATTCACCCCTCCACTTT
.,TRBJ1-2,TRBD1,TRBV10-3,CAITDTGTGDGYTF,TGTGCCATCACGGACACCGGGACAGGGGATGGCTACACCTTC
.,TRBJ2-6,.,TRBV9,CASSESILRSGANVLTF,TGTGCCAGCAGCGAGAGCATCCTTCGCTCTGGGGCCAACGTCCTGACTTTC
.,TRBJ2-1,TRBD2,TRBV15,CATSPGGAGEQFF,TGTGCCACCAGCCCCGGGGGGGCAGGTGAGCAGTTCTTC
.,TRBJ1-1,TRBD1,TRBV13,CASSSDRGVAPNTEAFF,TGTGCCAGCAGCTCGGACAGGGGTGTAGCCCCGAACACTGAAGCTTTCTTT
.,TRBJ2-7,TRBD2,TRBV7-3,CASSSRLAGVSYEQYF,TGTGCCAGCAGCTCCAGATTAGCGGGGGTCTCCTACGAGCAGTACTTC
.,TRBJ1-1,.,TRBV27,CASSFLQGNTEAFF,TGTGCCAGCAGTTTTCTTCAGGGGAACACTGAAGCTTTCTTT
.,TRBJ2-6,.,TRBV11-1,CASSYGNSGANVLTF,TGTGCCAGCAGCTATGGTAACTCGGGGGCCAACGTCCTGACTTTC
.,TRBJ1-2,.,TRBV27,CASRAEDYGYTF,TGTGCCAGCAGGGCAGAGGACTATGGCTACACCTTC
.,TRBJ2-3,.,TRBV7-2,CASSLSTDTQYF,TGTGCCAGCAGCTTATCAACAGATACGCAGTATTTT
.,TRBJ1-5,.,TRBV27,CASKTPGGPQHF,TGTGCCAGCAAAACTCCCGGGGGGCCCCAGCATTTT
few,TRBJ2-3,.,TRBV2,CASSARFTDTQYF,TGTGCCAGCAGCGCTAGGTTCACAGATACGCAGTATTTT
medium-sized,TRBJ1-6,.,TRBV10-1,CANTGTPFFQSWDSPLHF,TGCGCCAATACCGGGACACCTTTTTTTCAGAGCTGGGATTCACCCCTCCACTTT
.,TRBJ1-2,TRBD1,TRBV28,CASSPGQWHGYTF,TGTGCCAGCAGCCCGGGACAGTGGCATGGCTACACCTTC
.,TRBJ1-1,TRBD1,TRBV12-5,CASDLQGDTEAFF,TGTGCTAGTGATCTACAGGGGGACACTGAAGCTTTCTTT
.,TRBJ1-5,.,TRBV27,CASSLSHGVNQPQHF,TGTGCCAGCAGTTTATCGCACGGGGTGAATCAGCCCCAGCATTTT
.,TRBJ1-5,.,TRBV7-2,CASSDRSNQPQHF,TGTGCCAGCAGTGACAGGTCGAATCAGCCCCAGCATTTT
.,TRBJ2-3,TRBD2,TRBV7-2,CASSGGRIADTQYF,TGTGCCAGCAGCGGCGGGAGAATCGCAGATACGCAGTATTTT
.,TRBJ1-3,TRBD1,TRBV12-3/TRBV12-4,CASSTQGDYTIYF,TGTGCCAGCAGCACCCAGGGGGATTACACCATATATTTT
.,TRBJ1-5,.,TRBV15,CATSSVGRFQHF,TGTGCCACCAGCAGCGTAGGGAGGTTTCAGCATTTT